A single sample gave rise to the 10 T cell receptor beta chains below, sequenced in a study of high-grade serous ovarian cancer treatment subgroups. Sequenced by immunoSEQ multiplex PCR; TCRdb stores in-frame clones only, minus some. The sample contains roughly 3,000 clones, just under 80% of which appear only once. Tumor samples were taken before definitive surgery or chemotherapy. The sequencing sample was made of tumor tissue. The receptors derive from a human donor with high-grade serous ovarian cancer.

The chain recombines TRBV9 with TRBJ1-1; D is unclear. Deletions cut 0 bases from V and 0 bases from J, with 3 bases between. CDR3 length equals 13 residues. From germline, CDR1 is SGDLS and CDR2 YYNGEE. The CDR3 DNA reads TGTGCCAGCAGCGTAGGGATGAACACTGAAGCTTTCTTT. Protein product: CASSVGMNTEAFF.

The chain links TRBV7-8 to TRBJ2-7; 8 bases align to TRBD2. From germline, CDR1 is SGHVS and CDR2 FQNEAQ. This CDR3 contains 18 residues. J gave up 4 bases and V 3 bases, and 17 bases lay outside the gene matches. CDR3 amino acids: CASSFVTGLLAGGYEQYF. The CDR3 coding sequence is TGTGCCAGCAGCTTCGTAACAGGGCTTCTCGCGGGAGGTTACGAGCAGTACTTC.

The gene calls are TRBV11-2 and TRBJ2-5, with D possibly matching TRBD1 (6 bases). Per the germline V gene, CDR1 is SGHAT and CDR2 is FQNNGV. This CDR3 is 13 amino acids long. The ends were cut back, 3 bases at V and 2 bases at J, with 7 bases in the middle. The CDR3 sequence is CASSFGQQETQYF. The CDR3 DNA sequence: TGTGCCAGCAGCTTCGGACAGCAAGAGACCCAGTACTTC.

This rearrangement joins TRBV7-8 to TRBJ1-1, with a weak D call TRBD1 (5 bases). CDR3 length: 13 residues. Germline V gene sequence: CDR1 SGHVS, CDR2 FQNEAQ. Between the trimmed V and J ends, which lost 3 bases and 4 bases, there was a span of 9 bases. The CDR3 protein is CASSLGGATEAFF. DNA of the CDR3: TGTGCCAGCAGCTTGGGGGGTGCCACTGAAGCTTTCTTT.

The rearrangement links TRBV6-6 to TRBJ2-1, with 9 bases aligning to TRBD2. Trimming took 0 bases from V and 8 from J; bases not matched to a gene: 5. CDR1 MNHNY and CDR2 SVGAGI come from the germline V gene (reference sequence). The CDR3 spans 15 residues. Here the CDR3 reads CASSYSREGGHEQFF. CDR3 bases: TGTGCCAGCAGTTACTCGCGGGAGGGGGGCCATGAGCAGTTCTTC.

V is TRBV7-3 and J is TRBJ2-5, with 9 bases fitting TRBD1. The end of the DNA is better explained by TRBJ2-7, so the J call may be wrong. Germline V gene sequence: CDR1 SGHTA, CDR2 FQGTGA. The CDR3 runs 16 residues. The CDR3 loop reads CASSPKQGAILYEQYF. The CDR3 bases are TGTGCCAGCAGCCCCAAACAGGGGGCAATTCTCTACGAGCAGTACTTC.

This sequence joins TRBV28 and TRBJ2-1; no firm D call. Between the trimmed V and J ends, which lost 6 bases and 6 bases, there was a span of 9 bases. CDR3 length: 12 amino acids. Germline loops: CDR1 MDHEN, CDR2 SYDVKM. The CDR3 region is CASRVYSNEQFF. CDR3 coding DNA: TGTGCCAGCAGGGTCTACAGCAATGAGCAGTTCTTC.

This clone has only a few counts. The chain joins TRBV4-1 to TRBJ2-7; weak D call: TRBD1 (8 bases). The CDR3 is 18 residues long. Looked up from germline, CDR1 is MGHRA and CDR2 is YSYEKL. Trimming took off 1 base at V and 6 bases at J, with 25 bases between the two ends. The CDR3 DNA sequence: TGCGCCAGCAGCCAAGTCCACGGGGAGGGACAGGCGACAGCCGAGCAGTACTTC. Translating it yields CASSQVHGEGQATAEQYF.

In this sample, this clone turned up once. The J gene is TRBJ1-1, the V gene TRBV29-1, with D hard to call. The CDR3 sequence is 14 residues long. Germline V lookup: CDR1 SQVTM, CDR2 ANQGSEA. With 4 bases removed from V and 4 bases from J, the gap between germline ends came to 16 bases. The CDR3 spells CSVVGELWSTEAFF. The CDR3 region has the DNA TGCAGCGTTGTTGGGGAGTTGTGGAGCACTGAAGCTTTCTTT.

The table lists this clone with a count of one. The chain is built from TRBV4-1 and TRBJ2-7; no clear D. Trimming shortened V by 1 base and J by 6 bases, and 13 bases separated the two germline ends. Germline assignment: CDR1 MGHRA and CDR2 YSYEKL. This CDR3 spans 14 amino acids. The CDR3 bases are TGCGCCAGCAGCCAAGTCACCGGAGTAAGCGAGCAGTACTTC. It codes for CASSQVTGVSEQYF.